A single sample gave rise to the 2 T cell receptor beta chains below, sequenced in a study of blood T cell repertoires in COVID-19 (dated by TCRdb to 2018 to 2021). Receptor amplification or capture employed the immunoSEQ multiplex PCR assay. The table was pulled from immuneACCESS by TCRdb, which kept in-frame rearrangements only. Such tables lose some clones; where checked, under half of the loss comes from unresolved V genes, and the rest has no known cause. The sample table records 260,000 or so clones; around 90% of these occur just once. Of the sample, about 9.8% is held by the ten largest clones. Sequencing was carried out using peripheral blood. The receptor set was obtained from a man aged 18-30 years with active or convalescent COVID-19.

The chain couples TRBV7-6 to TRBJ2-7, with 9 bases that match TRBD1. The CDR3 loop spans 15 amino acids. J gave up 1 base and V 4 bases, and 5 bases lay outside the gene matches. In germline, CDR1 is SGHVS, CDR2 FNYEAQ. For the CDR3, the DNA is TGTGCCAGCAGCTCTCCGGGACAGGGATCCTACGAGCAGTACTTC. It specifies CASSSPGQGSYEQYF.

The chain employs TRBV6-5 and TRBJ2-7; 7 positions agree with TRBD2. The V gene's germline CDR1 is MNHEY and CDR2 SVGAGI. The trim removed 6 bases at V and 3 bases at J, leaving 5 bases unmatched. The CDR3 is 13 amino acids. Written as DNA, the CDR3 is TGTGCCAGCAGAACTAGCGATGGCTACGAGCAGTACTTC. Translation gives CASRTSDGYEQYF.